This passage covers 13 T cell receptor beta chains from one sample sequenced in a study of T-cell reconstitution after alpha-beta-depleted transplantation in children. TCRbeta library construction was performed incorporating unique molecular identifiers. TCRdb re-derived calls from the PCR reads in MiXCR, one entry per CDR3 protein. The repertoire holds 330,000 or so distinct CDR3 sequences, about a tenth seen once, with 2% to 3% in the top ten. The source material was PBMCs from the stem cell graft donor, sampled from the stem cell graft. These receptors all stem from a human donor who donated a stem cell graft to a child with acute lymphoblastic leukemia.

This clonotype occurred a few times. The CDR3 loop reads CASSFSQGASYEQYF. In nucleotides, the CDR3 is TGCGCCAGCAGCTTTTCCCAGGGGGCTTCCTACGAGCAGTACTTC. This rearrangement joins TRBV5-1 to TRBJ2-7; 8 bases are a match to TRBD1. The CDR3 has 15 amino acids. V was pared by 2 bases and J by 1 base, with 5 bases of the junction left unmatched. Germline-derived CDR1 and CDR2 are SGHRS and YFSETQ.

This clonotype showed up just a few times. The chain recombines TRBV7-2 with TRBJ1-4, with 8 bases identical to TRBD1. V was pared by 0 bases and J by 7 bases, with 7 bases of the junction left unmatched. This CDR3 has 16 amino acids. Germline loops: CDR1 SGHTA, CDR2 FQGNSA. CDR3 protein: CASSLAVTGAGEKLFF. The CDR3 DNA sequence: TGTGCCAGCAGCTTAGCGGTGACAGGGGCGGGTGAAAAACTGTTTTTT.

This clonotype was detected ten times or more. The V call is TRBV7-2, the J call TRBJ2-3, with 13 bases matching TRBD2. This CDR3 contains 16 residues. Germline CDR1 is SGHTA and CDR2 is FQGNSA. The trim removed 5 bases at V and 5 bases at J, leaving 7 bases unmatched. The CDR3 protein is CASSPRLAGGGDTQYF. The CDR3 DNA is TGTGCCAGCAGCCCACGACTAGCGGGAGGAGGAGATACGCAGTATTTT.

This clonotype was detected a few times. The chain has TRBV11-2 and TRBJ2-3; D is unclear. The CDR3 runs to 14 residues. Germline loops: CDR1 SGHAT, CDR2 FQNNGV. V gave up 5 bases and J gave up 2 bases, with 11 bases separating them. The CDR3 nucleotides are TGTGCCAGCAGCGGGTTTAGAATCACAGATACGCAGTATTTT. Translating gives CASSGFRITDTQYF. Drawing the rest from reference TRBV11-2 and TRBJ2-3, the complete variable domain is EAGVAQSPRYKIIEKRQSVAFWCNPISGHATLYWYQQILGQGPKLLIQFQNNGVVDDSQLPKDRFSAERLKGVDSTLKIQPAKLEDSAVYLCASSGFRITDTQYFGPGTRLTVL.

The chain joins TRBV29-1 to TRBJ1-2, with a weak D call TRBD1 (5 bases). Germline V CDR1 and CDR2: SQVTM, ANQGSEA. V lost 6 bases, J lost 4 bases, and 15 bases lay in between. This CDR3 comprises 13 residues. CDR3 DNA sequence: TGCAGCGTCGCCTCAACCGGGGGCTATGGCTACACCTTC. Amino acid sequence: CSVASTGGYGYTF.

This clonotype was seen more than once but under ten times. The J gene is TRBJ2-3, the V gene TRBV4-1; 8 positions match TRBD2. J lost 4 bases, V lost 4 bases, and 4 bases had no gene match. Germline V CDR1 and CDR2: MGHRA, YSYEKL. The CDR3 spans 14 residues. In nucleotides, the CDR3 is TGCGCCAGCAGCCTAGCGACTAGCGCAGATACGCAGTATTTT. Protein: CASSLATSADTQYF.

This clonotype was detected many times. V gene TRBV5-1 combines with J gene TRBJ1-2, with D hard to call. The CDR3 has 13 residues. V was cut by 4 bases and J by 6 bases, with 13 bases left in between. The germline V gene encodes CDR1 SGHRS and CDR2 YFSETQ. The chain's CDR3 is CASSPLTRNGYTF. CDR3 bases: TGCGCCAGCAGCCCCTTGACTCGCAATGGCTACACCTTC. Full variable domain (missing parts from reference TRBV5-1 and TRBJ1-2): KAGVTQTPRYLIKTRGQQVTLSCSPISGHRSVSWYQQTPGQGLQFLFEYFSETQRNKGNFPGRFSGRQFSNSRSEMNVSTLELGDSALYLCASSPLTRNGYTFGSGTRLTVV.

The sample holds a few counts of this clonotype. The V and J genes are TRBV7-9 and TRBJ2-1; 12 positions agree with TRBD2. The CDR3 totals 15 residues. The germline V gene has CDR1 SEHNR and CDR2 FQNEAQ (reference sequence). Trimming took 6 bases from V and 6 from J; bases not matched to a gene: 6. CDR3 residues: CASRFTSGGTNEQFF. CDR3 bases: TGTGCCAGCAGATTTACTAGCGGGGGGACCAATGAGCAGTTCTTC.

V usage is TRBV7-9 and J usage is TRBJ1-3; TRBD1 is a possible D gene (6 bases). The V gene lost 5 bases and the J gene lost 0 bases, with 17 bases spanning the gap. This CDR3 contains 17 residues. Germline values: CDR1 SEHNR, CDR2 FQNEAQ (reference sequence). As DNA, the CDR3 is TGTGCCAGCAGCCCCACCAGGGACATAAGCTCTGGAAACACCATATATTTT. It is translated as CASSPTRDISSGNTIYF.

This clonotype was recorded a few times. The chain joins TRBV7-9 to TRBJ2-2; 9 bases map to TRBD2. Germline-derived CDR1 and CDR2 are SEHNR and FQNEAQ (reference sequence). J gave up 2 bases and V 6 bases, and 4 bases lay outside the gene matches. This CDR3 region has 15 residues. The CDR3 nucleotides are TGTGCCAGCAGAGCTAGCGGGAAAAACACCGGGGAGCTGTTTTTT. Translating gives CASRASGKNTGELFF.

The genes are TRBV29-1 and TRBJ1-1; the match to TRBD1 covers 9 bases. Germline assignment: CDR1 SQVTM and CDR2 ANQGSEA. CDR3 length equals 13 residues. V was pared by 7 bases and J by 1 base, with 4 bases of the junction left unmatched. DNA for the CDR3: TGCAGCGCTGGGACAGGGTCGAACACTGAAGCTTTCTTT. The encoded protein is CSAGTGSNTEAFF.

The rearrangement joins TRBV13 to TRBJ2-3; D gene ambiguous. Trimming stripped 6 bases from V and 4 bases from J, with 8 bases between. The germline CDR1 and CDR2 sequences are PRHDT and FYEKMQ (reference sequence). This CDR3 spans 12 amino acids. In DNA, the CDR3 is TGTGCCAGCAGTTACGCGTCAGATACGCAGTATTTT. Protein: CASSYASDTQYF.

In regard to this clonotype: This may be a read error, as it is one base from a much larger clone. The gene calls are TRBV29-1 and TRBJ2-3; unclear D gene. V lost 8 bases and J lost 0, with 18 bases in between. The germline V gene has CDR1 SQVTM and CDR2 ANQGSEA. CDR3 length equals 15 residues. CDR3 DNA: TGCAGCCCGATCTGGGGAACAAGCAGCACAGATACGCAGTATTTT. Protein: CSPIWGTSSTDTQYF.